The 18 T cell receptor beta chains below all came from one sample that was sequenced in a study of OX40 agonist ivuxolimab in advanced cancers. Using immunoSEQ multiplex PCR, the repertoire was profiled, and TCRdb retains in-frame clones only, with some absent. Found here are under 90,000 clones, approximately 85% of them singletons; the top ten hold over 0.2%. Material: CD4+ or CD8+ T cells sorted from blood, obtained in a trial of the OX40 agonist ivuxolimab. The receptors come from an adult with an advanced solid tumor such as melanoma, head and neck, liver or kidney cancer.

The rearrangement joins TRBV5-4 to TRBJ1-1; 9 positions match TRBD1. V lost 3 bases, J lost 0 bases, and 6 bases stayed unmatched. Germline CDR1 is SGHNT and CDR2 is YYREEE (reference sequence). This CDR3 region has 16 residues. This CDR3 is CASSWYGTGMNTEAFF. The DNA of the CDR3 is TGTGCCAGCAGCTGGTACGGGACAGGGATGAACACTGAAGCTTTCTTT. Looking up the rest from reference TRBV5-4 and TRBJ1-1 gives the full variable domain: ETGVTQSPTHLIKTRGQQVTLRCSSQSGHNTVSWYQQALGQGPQFIFQYYREEENGRGNFPPRFSGLQFPNYSSELNVNALELDDSALYLCASSWYGTGMNTEAFFGQGTRLTVV.

The chain links TRBV9 to TRBJ2-7; a possible D gene is TRBD2 (5 bases). Germline V gene data show CDR1 as SGDLS and CDR2 as YYNGEE. The CDR3 is made up of 15 amino acids. V dropped 0 bases and J dropped 2 bases, with 12 bases sitting between them. The CDR3 nucleotides are TGTGCCAGCAGCGTAGCTCCCCGGGATCCCTACGAGCAGTACTTC. Translation: CASSVAPRDPYEQYF.

This clone has just a few counts. The chain links TRBV6-1 to TRBJ2-2, with a tentative D call TRBD1 (5 bases). CDR3 length: 14 residues. Trimming left V 5 bases short and J 1 base short, with 8 bases between. Germline V gene data show CDR1 as MNHNS and CDR2 as SASEGT. Here the CDR3 reads CASSHTGNTGELFF. The CDR3 nucleotides are TGTGCCAGCAGTCATACAGGGAACACCGGGGAGCTGTTTTTT.

The chain joins TRBV7-9 to TRBJ1-1; 7 bases match TRBD1. The germline V gene has CDR1 SEHNR and CDR2 FQNEAQ (reference sequence). Germline trimming cut 5 bases from V and 6 bases from J; bases unmatched to any gene: 12. The CDR3 consists of 15 residues. DNA of the CDR3: TGTGCCAGCAGCGCGCCAGGGGGGGCACCCGCTGAAGCTTTCTTT. This encodes CASSAPGGAPAEAFF.

V is TRBV6-6 and J is TRBJ1-6; D not certain. Trimming cost V 4 bases and J 9 bases, with 13 bases left between them. In germline, CDR1 is MNHNY, CDR2 SVGAGI (reference sequence). This CDR3 contains 14 residues. The CDR3 is CASSWGNMGSPLHF. The CDR3 bases are TGTGCCAGCAGTTGGGGAAACATGGGTTCACCCCTCCACTTT.

V gene TRBV5-4 combines with J gene TRBJ2-5; D possibly corresponds to TRBD2 (6 bases). V was trimmed by 7 bases and J by 1 base, leaving 8 bases between them. The CDR3 covers 12 residues. The germline V gene has CDR1 SGHNT and CDR2 YYREEE (reference sequence). The CDR3 sequence: CASAEGQETQYF. Here the CDR3 DNA reads TGTGCCAGCGCGGAGGGCCAAGAGACCCAGTACTTC.

The genes are TRBV28 and TRBJ1-6; 7 bases match TRBD1. Germline loops: CDR1 MDHEN, CDR2 SYDVKM. The CDR3 runs to 15 residues. The V segment lost 3 bases and the J segment 7 bases; nucleotides outside the gene matches: 6. The CDR3, as DNA: TGTGCCAGCAGTTTCGACAGGGTTCGAAATTCACCCCTCCACTTT. Translation gives CASSFDRVRNSPLHF.

V is TRBV28 and J is TRBJ1-3; 7 bases line up with TRBD1. V lost 5 bases and J lost 7; bases outside the gene matches: 14. Germline CDR1 reads MDHEN; CDR2 reads SYDVKM. The CDR3 is made up of 16 amino acids. The CDR3 spells CASSPGQFGRPNTIYF. Written as DNA, the CDR3 is TGTGCCAGCAGTCCGGGACAGTTCGGCCGGCCGAACACCATATATTTT.

The rearrangement joins TRBV6-5 to TRBJ2-7; D is perhaps TRBD1 (6 bases). The CDR3 runs 15 residues. Germline CDR1 and CDR2: MNHEY and SVGAGI. V lost 5 bases and J lost 9, with 23 bases in between. The CDR3 DNA sequence: TGTGCCAGCAGTCACCGGGACACCCGGGGTCAGGGGCAGTACTTC. Protein sequence: CASSHRDTRGQGQYF.

This clone was seen a handful of times. The genes are TRBV7-3 and TRBJ2-1; a weak D match, TRBD2 (5 bases). V shed 5 bases and J shed 4 bases, with 18 bases lying between them. The germline CDR1 and CDR2 sequences are SGHTA and FQGTGA. There are 16 residues in the CDR3. CDR3 sequence reads: CASSPSPRGMYNEQFF. CDR3 nucleotides: TGTGCCAGCAGCCCAAGCCCCCGGGGTATGTACAATGAGCAGTTCTTC.

This clone has only one observation. The genes are TRBV11-2 and TRBJ2-7, with 10 bases that match TRBD1. Germline lookup yields CDR1 SGHAT and CDR2 FQNNGV. V dropped 3 bases and J dropped 0; count of bases not matched to a gene: 2. The CDR3 totals 15 residues. The CDR3 coding sequence is TGTGCCAGCAGCTTCGGGACAGGGGTCTCCTACGAGCAGTACGTC. Translating it yields CASSFGTGVSYEQYV.

The chain links TRBV7-2 to TRBJ2-7; D uncertain. The CDR3 is 12 residues long. Germline assignment: CDR1 SGHTA and CDR2 FQGNSA. V was pared by 8 bases and J by 0 bases, with 8 bases between. Written as DNA, the CDR3 is TGTGCCAGCCGGGCCGGCTCCTACGAGCAGTACTTC. Translating it yields CASRAGSYEQYF.

The chain joins TRBV15 to TRBJ2-5; tentatively, D is TRBD1 or TRBD2 (5 bases each). The CDR3 is 14 amino acids. The germline V gene encodes CDR1 LNHNV and CDR2 YYDKDF (reference sequence). V was trimmed by 3 bases and J by 2 bases, leaving 10 bases between them. The CDR3: CATSRGTVQETQYF. CDR3 sequence (DNA): TGTGCCACCAGCAGGGGGACGGTACAAGAGACCCAGTACTTC.

The CDR3 bases are TGTGCCAGCAGTGGGACCACCACCTACGAGCAGTACTTC. It yields the protein CASSGTTTYEQYF. This sequence joins TRBV6-6 and TRBJ2-7; tentatively, D is TRBD1 or TRBD2 (5 bases each). This CDR3 is 13 amino acids long. The germline gives CDR1 MNHNY, CDR2 SVGAGI (reference sequence). Trimming removed 5 bases from V and 2 bases from J, with 10 bases in between.

As concerns this clone: The junction and the germline gene differ at one end; a read error may be behind it. This chain joins TRBV19 and TRBJ1-2; D uncertain. The CDR3 is made up of 12 amino acids. Per germline, CDR1 LNHDA and CDR2 SQIVND (reference sequence). The CDR3 here is CASLGFTGGYTF. CDR3 coding DNA: TGCGCCTCTCTAGGGTTCACGGGTGGCTACACCTTC.

The chain uses TRBV5-1 and TRBJ2-1, with 7 bases that match TRBD1. Looked up from germline, CDR1 is SGHRS and CDR2 is YFSETQ. With 4 bases clipped from V and 9 bases from J, the junction kept 13 bases outside the gene matches. This CDR3 contains 15 residues. CDR3 amino acids: CASSQAEQGWGEQFF. In DNA, the CDR3 is TGCGCCAGCAGCCAAGCGGAACAGGGGTGGGGTGAGCAGTTCTTC.

The V and J genes are TRBV12-5 and TRBJ2-1; D call uncertain. This CDR3 spans 15 amino acids. CDR1 is LGHNT, CDR2 FRNRAP, per germline. Trimming shortened V by 1 base and J by 12 bases, and 19 bases separated the two germline ends. The CDR3 loop reads CASGLDPLSARGQFF. The CDR3 DNA follows: TGTGCTAGTGGTTTGGACCCCCTGAGCGCACGTGGGCAGTTCTTC.

The chain carries TRBV7-3 and TRBJ2-2; D might be TRBD1 (5 bases). The CDR3 is 16 residues long. V was trimmed by 1 base and J by 1 base, leaving 10 bases between them. Germline loops: CDR1 SGHTA, CDR2 FQGTGA. The chain's CDR3 is CASSLNSRVNTGELFF. CDR3 coding DNA: TGTGCCAGCAGCTTAAATTCCAGGGTGAACACCGGGGAGCTGTTTTTT.